The clone carrying this T cell receptor beta chain was found a few times. This sample was included in a study of blood T cells in healthy people across ages. The authors ran a second PCR of about 7 to 11 cycles using a sample-barcoded 5' primer and a J-beta primer mix. One entry per CDR3 protein, called by TCRdb with MiXCR from the 5' RACE reads. Here the sample spans hundreds of thousands of distinct CDR3 sequences, under 30% being singletons. The CDR3 covers 15 residues. Germline-derived CDR1 and CDR2 are DFQATT and SNEGSKA (reference sequence). V trimming: 0 bases; J trimming: 6 bases; junction bases outside the gene matches: 10. This sample was also put to use in a study of T cells of mothers and their children.

The chain carries TRBV20-1 and TRBJ2-7; 8 bases map to TRBD2. The sequenced sample was blood. The clonotype originates from a boy aged 10-17 years in good health. DNA of the CDR3: TGCAGTGCTAGAGAATCGGGGGGGACTCTGACCGAGCAGTACTTC. It is translated as CSARESGGTLTEQYF.